This entry lists 7 T cell receptor beta chains sequenced from one sample in a study of CD8 T cells in Susac syndrome. Random-hexamer reverse transcription was applied to about 0.5 to 1 ug RNA. TCRdb passed the immunoSEQ multiplex PCR reads through MiXCR, listing each CDR3 protein once. The sample shows roughly 76,000 distinct CDR3 sequences, 80% to 95% of them seen only once. Sequencing was done on a sample of CD8+ T cells from PBMCs. The receptors were gathered from a human donor with Susac syndrome.

V gene TRBV28 combines with J gene TRBJ2-1; D gene ambiguous. This CDR3 is built from 13 residues. V shed 6 bases and J shed 4 bases, with 10 bases lying between them. The V gene's germline CDR1 is MDHEN and CDR2 SYDVKM. The CDR3 nucleotides read TGTGCCAGCAGCTACCAATCGTACAATGAGCAGTTCTTC. Translation: CASSYQSYNEQFF.

The CDR3 coding sequence is TGTGCCAGTAGTTACCGGGACGGGGGAGTTGGCTACACCTTC. Amino acids: CASSYRDGGVGYTF. The rearrangement uses TRBV19 and TRBJ1-2; weak D call: TRBD1 (5 bases). Trimming removed 5 bases at V and 7 bases at J, with 17 bases between. The germline gives CDR1 LNHDA, CDR2 SQIVND (reference sequence). The CDR3 extends over 14 amino acids.

The rearrangement links TRBV28 to TRBJ2-3; TRBD2 matches 13 bases. Germline-derived CDR1 and CDR2 are MDHEN and SYDVKM. The ends lost 5 bases at V and 3 bases at J; junction bases unmatched: 8. The CDR3 loop spans 17 amino acids. The CDR3 region has the DNA TGTGCCAGCAGTCTCCGGACTAGCGGGAGTGGGACAGATACGCAGTATTTT. Translated, it gives CASSLRTSGSGTDTQYF.

V gene TRBV6-2 or TRBV6-3 combines with J gene TRBJ2-7, with 8 bases lining up with TRBD2. This CDR3 spans 16 amino acids. V dropped 8 bases and J dropped 5; count of bases not matched to a gene: 17. CDR1 is MNHEY, CDR2 SVGEGT, per germline. The CDR3 DNA reads TGTGCCAGCGGGGGACGACTAGCGCTGATGGTGGACGAGCAGTACTTC. As protein: CASGGRLALMVDEQYF.

This clonotype has a single count. The V call is TRBV9, the J call TRBJ2-1; possibly TRBD1 or TRBD2 for D (6 bases each). CDR3 length equals 16 residues. V was shortened by 3 bases and J by 5 bases, with 18 bases between the two germline ends. Germline V gives CDR1 SGDLS, CDR2 YYNGEE. CDR3 residues: CASSAGGGNYHNEQFF. The CDR3 bases are TGTGCCAGCAGCGCCGGAGGGGGGAACTACCACAATGAGCAGTTCTTC.

This clonotype was seen a single time. This chain connects TRBV2 to TRBJ2-1; D is unresolved. There are 13 residues in the CDR3. V was trimmed by 2 bases and J by 3 bases, leaving 5 bases between them. The germline CDR1 and CDR2 sequences are SNHLY and FYNNEI. DNA of the CDR3: TGTGCCAGCAGTGAAAAAGACTACAATGAGCAGTTCTTC. Translated, it gives CASSEKDYNEQFF.

The chain joins TRBV9 to TRBJ2-5, with 14 nucleotides matching TRBD2. The CDR3 is 15 residues long. CDR1 and CDR2 (germline): SGDLS, YYNGEE. With V trimmed by 3 bases and J by 3 bases, 1 base remained unmatched. CDR3 bases: TGTGCCAGCAGCGGGGGACTAGCGGGAGAAGAGACCCAGTACTTC. It codes for CASSGGLAGEETQYF. Looking up the rest from reference TRBV9 and TRBJ2-5 gives the full variable domain: DSGVTQTPKHLITATGQRVTLRCSPRSGDLSVYWYQQSLDQGLQFLIQYYNGEERAKGNILERFSAQQFPDLHSELNLSSLELGDSALYFCASSGGLAGEETQYFGPGTRLLVL.